Below, 2 T cell receptor beta chains from the same sample are listed, as sequenced in a study of OX40 agonist ivuxolimab in advanced cancers. Sequenced by immunoSEQ multiplex PCR; TCRdb stores in-frame clones only, minus some. The sample gives tens of thousands of clones, around nine tenths of which show up once; around 1% is in the top ten. The sample was CD4+ or CD8+ T cells sorted from blood, taken in a trial of the OX40 agonist ivuxolimab. Receptors were obtained from an adult with an advanced solid tumor such as melanoma, head and neck, liver or kidney cancer.

This chain joins TRBV4-2 and TRBJ2-1, with D perhaps TRBD1 or TRBD2 (5 bases each). V was cut by 0 bases and J by 1 base, with 13 bases left in between. The CDR3 length is 17 residues. The germline gives CDR1 LGHNA, CDR2 YNFKEQ. The CDR3 spells CASSQEQRGGSYNEQFF. The DNA of the CDR3 is TGTGCCAGCAGCCAAGAACAACGTGGGGGTTCCTACAATGAGCAGTTCTTC.

This clone appeared a single time. The V gene is TRBV5-5, the J gene TRBJ1-1, with D unresolved. Germline CDR1 reads SGHKS; CDR2 reads YYEKEE (reference sequence). CDR3 size: 15 residues. Trimming pared 2 bases from V and 7 bases from J, leaving 18 bases between. CDR3 nucleotide sequence: TGTGCCAGCAGCTTTCAAGCGGGGTTTGGTGTTGAAGCTTTCTTT. Translation gives CASSFQAGFGVEAFF.